The 8 T cell receptor beta chains below were found in one sample sequenced in a study of long-term antiretroviral therapy in people with HIV. Investigators performed immunoSEQ version v3.0 at survey level. TCRdb keeps only in-frame clones here, not all; method: immunoSEQ multiplex PCR. This table has around 21,000 clones, roughly 86% appearing once. Source: unsorted PBMCs, taken 2.1 years after starting antiretroviral therapy. The origin of the receptors is a man aged 18 to 35 with HIV.

This chain joins TRBV15 and TRBJ2-6; the D gene could be TRBD1 or TRBD2 (5 bases each). Germline V gene data show CDR1 as LNHNV and CDR2 as YYDKDF (reference sequence). V was cut by 4 bases and J by 2 bases, with 15 bases left in between. The CDR3 totals 17 residues. CDR3 loop: CATSTRGRGAGANVLTF. The CDR3 nucleotides are TGTGCCACCAGCACCCGAGGTAGAGGGGCTGGGGCCAACGTCCTGACTTTC.

The chain couples TRBV7-3 to TRBJ1-1; D remains unclear. The CDR3 is made up of 13 amino acids. The germline V gene has CDR1 SGHTA and CDR2 FQGTGA. Trimming stripped 1 base from V and 4 bases from J, with 7 bases between. This chain's CDR3 is CASSLISSTEAFF. In DNA, the CDR3 is TGTGCCAGCAGCTTAATCAGCTCCACTGAAGCTTTCTTT.

The chain employs TRBV27 and TRBJ2-3, with 8 nucleotides matching TRBD1. This CDR3 comprises 14 residues. With 6 bases clipped from V and 3 bases from J, the junction kept 5 bases outside the gene matches. Germline V gene lookup returns CDR1 MNHEY and CDR2 SMNVEV (reference sequence). This CDR3 is CASSTRGRTDTQYF. The CDR3 DNA reads as TGTGCCAGCAGCACCAGGGGGCGTACAGATACGCAGTATTTT.

The V call is TRBV18, the J call TRBJ1-4, with D hard to call. Trimming cost V 3 bases and J 5 bases, with 10 bases left between them. This CDR3 comprises 14 residues. Germline loops: CDR1 KGHSH, CDR2 LQKENI. The CDR3 is CASSPGLGNEKLFF. The CDR3 DNA follows: TGTGCCAGCTCACCGGGCTTGGGAAATGAAAAACTGTTTTTT.

V is TRBV5-1 and J is TRBJ1-1; D gene uncertain. V lost 2 bases and J 3 bases, leaving 20 bases between the germline ends. The CDR3 has 17 amino acids. From germline, CDR1 is SGHRS and CDR2 YFSETQ. The CDR3 sequence is CASSLSRKGGRDTEAFF. Here the CDR3 DNA reads TGCGCCAGCAGCTTATCTCGTAAGGGAGGAAGGGACACTGAAGCTTTCTTT.

V usage is TRBV9 and J usage is TRBJ1-3; D gene uncertain. Germline CDR1 and CDR2: SGDLS and YYNGEE. V was pared by 0 bases and J by 9 bases, with 10 bases between. CDR3 length: 13 residues. The DNA of the CDR3 is TGTGCCAGCAGCGTAGGAGAGGGTTTCACCATATATTTT. This gives the protein CASSVGEGFTIYF.

The chain recombines TRBV9 with TRBJ2-7; no definite D call. The CDR3 contains 15 residues. With 3 bases removed from V and 0 bases from J, the gap between germline ends came to 13 bases. CDR1 is SGDLS, CDR2 YYNGEE, per germline. The CDR3 sequence: CASSAHASGSYEQYF. The CDR3 nucleotides read TGTGCCAGCAGCGCCCATGCCTCAGGCTCCTACGAGCAGTACTTC.

J is TRBJ2-3 and V is TRBV7-6; 14 nucleotides match TRBD2. Trimming cost V 5 bases and J 2 bases; bases outside gene matches: 6. This CDR3 has 17 residues. The germline gives CDR1 SGHVS, CDR2 FNYEAQ. The CDR3 loop reads CASSQTSGGGSTDTQYF. CDR3 coding DNA: TGTGCCAGCAGCCAGACTAGCGGGGGGGGCTCCACAGATACGCAGTATTTT. Together with reference TRBV7-6 and TRBJ2-3, the CDR3 gives the full variable domain: GAGVSQSPRYKVTKRGQDVALRCDPISGHVSLYWYRQALGQGPEFLTYFNYEAQQDKSGLPNDRFSAERPEGSISTLTIQRTEQRDSAMYRCASSQTSGGGSTDTQYFGPGTRLTVL.